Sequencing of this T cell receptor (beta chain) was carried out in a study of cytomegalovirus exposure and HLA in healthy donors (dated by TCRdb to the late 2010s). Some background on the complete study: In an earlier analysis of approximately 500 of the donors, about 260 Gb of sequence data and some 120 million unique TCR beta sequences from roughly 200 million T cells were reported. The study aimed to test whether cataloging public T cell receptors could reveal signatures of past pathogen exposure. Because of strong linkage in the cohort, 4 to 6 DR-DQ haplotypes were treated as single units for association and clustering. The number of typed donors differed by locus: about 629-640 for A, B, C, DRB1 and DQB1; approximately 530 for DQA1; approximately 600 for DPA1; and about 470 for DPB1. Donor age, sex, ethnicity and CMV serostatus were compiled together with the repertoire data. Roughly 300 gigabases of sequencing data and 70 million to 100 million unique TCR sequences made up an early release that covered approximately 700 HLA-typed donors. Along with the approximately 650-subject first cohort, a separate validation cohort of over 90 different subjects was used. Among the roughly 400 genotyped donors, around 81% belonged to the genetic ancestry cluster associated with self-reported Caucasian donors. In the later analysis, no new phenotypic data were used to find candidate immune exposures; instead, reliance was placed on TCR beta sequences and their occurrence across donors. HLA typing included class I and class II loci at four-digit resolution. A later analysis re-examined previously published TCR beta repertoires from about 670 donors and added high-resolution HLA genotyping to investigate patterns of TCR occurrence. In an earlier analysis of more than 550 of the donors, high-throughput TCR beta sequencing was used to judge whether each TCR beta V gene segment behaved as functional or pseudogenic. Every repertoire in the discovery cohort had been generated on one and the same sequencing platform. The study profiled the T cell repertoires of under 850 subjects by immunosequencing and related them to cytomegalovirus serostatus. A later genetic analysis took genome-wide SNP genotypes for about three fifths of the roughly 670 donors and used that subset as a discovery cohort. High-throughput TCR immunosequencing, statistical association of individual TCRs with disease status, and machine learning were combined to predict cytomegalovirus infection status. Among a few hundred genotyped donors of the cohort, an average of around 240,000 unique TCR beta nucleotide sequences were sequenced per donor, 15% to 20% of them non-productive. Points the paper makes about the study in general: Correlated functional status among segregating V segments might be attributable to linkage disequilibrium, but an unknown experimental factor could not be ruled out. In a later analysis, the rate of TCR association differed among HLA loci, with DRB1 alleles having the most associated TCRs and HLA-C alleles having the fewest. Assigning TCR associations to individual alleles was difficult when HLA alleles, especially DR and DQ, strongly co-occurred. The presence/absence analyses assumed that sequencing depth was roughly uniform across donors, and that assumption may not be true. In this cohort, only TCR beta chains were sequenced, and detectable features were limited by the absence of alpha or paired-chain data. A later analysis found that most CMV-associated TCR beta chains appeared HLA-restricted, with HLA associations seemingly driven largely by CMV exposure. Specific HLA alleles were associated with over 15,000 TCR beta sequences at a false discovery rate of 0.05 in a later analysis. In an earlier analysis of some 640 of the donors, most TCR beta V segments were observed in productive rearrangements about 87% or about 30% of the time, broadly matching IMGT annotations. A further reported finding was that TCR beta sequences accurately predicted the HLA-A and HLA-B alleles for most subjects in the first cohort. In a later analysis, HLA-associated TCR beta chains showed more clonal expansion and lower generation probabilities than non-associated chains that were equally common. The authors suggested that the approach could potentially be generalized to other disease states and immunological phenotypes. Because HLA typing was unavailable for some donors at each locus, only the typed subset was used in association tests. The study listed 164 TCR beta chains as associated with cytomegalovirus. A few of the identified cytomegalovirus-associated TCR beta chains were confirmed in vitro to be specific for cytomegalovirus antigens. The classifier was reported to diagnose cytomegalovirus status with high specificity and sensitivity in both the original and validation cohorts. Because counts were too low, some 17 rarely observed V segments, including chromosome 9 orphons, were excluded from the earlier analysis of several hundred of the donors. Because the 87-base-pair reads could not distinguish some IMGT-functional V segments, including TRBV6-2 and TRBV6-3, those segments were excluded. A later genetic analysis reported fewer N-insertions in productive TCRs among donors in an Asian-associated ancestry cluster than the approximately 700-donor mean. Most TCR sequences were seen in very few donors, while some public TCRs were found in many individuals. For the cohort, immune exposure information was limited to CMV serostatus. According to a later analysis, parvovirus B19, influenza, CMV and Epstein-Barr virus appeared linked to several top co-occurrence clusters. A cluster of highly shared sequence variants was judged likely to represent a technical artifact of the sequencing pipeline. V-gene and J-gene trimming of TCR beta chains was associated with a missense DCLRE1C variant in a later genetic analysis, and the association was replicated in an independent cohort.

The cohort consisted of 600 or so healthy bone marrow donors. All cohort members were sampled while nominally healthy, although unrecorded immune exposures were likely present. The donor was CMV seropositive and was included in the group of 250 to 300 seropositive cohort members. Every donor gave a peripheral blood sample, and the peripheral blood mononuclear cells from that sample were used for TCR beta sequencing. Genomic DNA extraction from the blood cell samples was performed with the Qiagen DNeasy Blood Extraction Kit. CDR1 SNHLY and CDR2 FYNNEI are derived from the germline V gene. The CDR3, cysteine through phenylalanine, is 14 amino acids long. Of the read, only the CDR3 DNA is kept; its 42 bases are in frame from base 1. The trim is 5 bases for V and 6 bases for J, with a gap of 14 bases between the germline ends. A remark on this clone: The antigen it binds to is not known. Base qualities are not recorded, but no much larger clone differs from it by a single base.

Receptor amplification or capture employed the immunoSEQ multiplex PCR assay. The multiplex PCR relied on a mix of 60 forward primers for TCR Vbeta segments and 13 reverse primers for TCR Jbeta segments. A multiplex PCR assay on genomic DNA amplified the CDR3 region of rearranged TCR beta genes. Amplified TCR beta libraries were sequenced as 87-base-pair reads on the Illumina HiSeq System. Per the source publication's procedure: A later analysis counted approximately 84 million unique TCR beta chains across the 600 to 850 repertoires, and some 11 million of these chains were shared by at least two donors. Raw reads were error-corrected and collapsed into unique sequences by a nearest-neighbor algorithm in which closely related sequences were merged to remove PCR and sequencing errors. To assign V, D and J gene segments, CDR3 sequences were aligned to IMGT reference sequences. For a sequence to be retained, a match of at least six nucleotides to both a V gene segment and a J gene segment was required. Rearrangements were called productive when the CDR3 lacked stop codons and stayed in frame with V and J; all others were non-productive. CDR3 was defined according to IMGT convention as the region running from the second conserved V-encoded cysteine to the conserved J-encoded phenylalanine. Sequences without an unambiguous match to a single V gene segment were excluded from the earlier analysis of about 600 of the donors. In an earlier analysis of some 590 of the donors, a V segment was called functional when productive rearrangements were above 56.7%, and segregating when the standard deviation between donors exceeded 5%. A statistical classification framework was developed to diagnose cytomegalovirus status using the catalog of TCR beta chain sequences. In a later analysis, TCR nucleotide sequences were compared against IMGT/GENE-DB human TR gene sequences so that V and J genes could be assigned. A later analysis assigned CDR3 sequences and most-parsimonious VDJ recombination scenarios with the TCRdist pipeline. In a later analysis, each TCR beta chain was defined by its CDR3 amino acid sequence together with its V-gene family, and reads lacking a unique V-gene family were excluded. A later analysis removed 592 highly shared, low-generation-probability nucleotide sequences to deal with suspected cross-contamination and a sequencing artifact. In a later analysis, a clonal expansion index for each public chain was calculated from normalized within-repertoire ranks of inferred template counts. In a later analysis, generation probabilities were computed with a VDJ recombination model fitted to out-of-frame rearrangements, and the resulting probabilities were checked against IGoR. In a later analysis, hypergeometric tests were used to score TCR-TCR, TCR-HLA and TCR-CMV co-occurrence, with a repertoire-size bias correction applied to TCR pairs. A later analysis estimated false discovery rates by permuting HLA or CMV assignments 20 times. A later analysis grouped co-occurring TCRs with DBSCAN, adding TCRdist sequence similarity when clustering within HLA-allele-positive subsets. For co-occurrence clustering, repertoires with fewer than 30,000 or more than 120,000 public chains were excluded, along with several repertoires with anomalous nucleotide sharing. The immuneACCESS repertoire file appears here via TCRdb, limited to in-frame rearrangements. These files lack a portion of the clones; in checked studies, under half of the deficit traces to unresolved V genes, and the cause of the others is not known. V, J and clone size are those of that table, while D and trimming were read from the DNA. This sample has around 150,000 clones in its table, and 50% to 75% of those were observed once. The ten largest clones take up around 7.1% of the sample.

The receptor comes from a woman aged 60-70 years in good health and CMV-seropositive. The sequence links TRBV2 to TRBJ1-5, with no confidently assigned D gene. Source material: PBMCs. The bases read TGTGCCAGCAGTCTCGACTCCCCGGGTCAGCCCCAGCATTTT. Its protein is CASSLDSPGQPQHF. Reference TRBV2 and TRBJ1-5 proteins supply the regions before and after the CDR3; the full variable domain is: EPEVTQTPSHQVTQMGQEVILRCVPISNHLYFYWYRQILGQKVEFLVSFYNNEISEKSEIFDDQFSVERPDGSNFTLKIRSTKLEDSAMYFCASSLDSPGQPQHFGDGTRLSIL.